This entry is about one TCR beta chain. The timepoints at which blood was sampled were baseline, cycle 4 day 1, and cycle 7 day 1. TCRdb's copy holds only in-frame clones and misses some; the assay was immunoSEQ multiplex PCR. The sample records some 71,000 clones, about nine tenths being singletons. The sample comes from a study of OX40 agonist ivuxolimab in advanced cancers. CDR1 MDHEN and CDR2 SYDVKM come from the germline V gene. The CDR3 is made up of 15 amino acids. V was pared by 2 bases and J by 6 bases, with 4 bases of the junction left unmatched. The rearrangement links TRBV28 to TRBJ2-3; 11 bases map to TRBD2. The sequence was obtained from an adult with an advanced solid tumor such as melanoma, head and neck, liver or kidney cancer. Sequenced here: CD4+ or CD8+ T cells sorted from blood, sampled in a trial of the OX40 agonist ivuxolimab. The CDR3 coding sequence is TGTGCCAGCAGTTTACTAGCGGGGGGACCCGATACGCAGTATTTT. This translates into CASSLLAGGPDTQYF.